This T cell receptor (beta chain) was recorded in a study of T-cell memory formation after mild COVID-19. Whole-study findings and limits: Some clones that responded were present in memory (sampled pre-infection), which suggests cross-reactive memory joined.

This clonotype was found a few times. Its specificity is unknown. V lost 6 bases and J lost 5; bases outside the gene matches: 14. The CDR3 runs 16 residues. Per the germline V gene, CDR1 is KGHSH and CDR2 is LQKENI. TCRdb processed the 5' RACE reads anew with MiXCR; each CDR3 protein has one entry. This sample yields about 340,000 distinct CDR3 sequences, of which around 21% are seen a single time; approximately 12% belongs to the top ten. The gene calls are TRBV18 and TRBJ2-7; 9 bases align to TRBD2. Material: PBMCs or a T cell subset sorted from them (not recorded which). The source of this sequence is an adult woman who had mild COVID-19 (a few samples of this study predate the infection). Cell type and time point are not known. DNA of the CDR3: TGTGCCAGCTCCCCCCAAGTCAAGCGGGAGGCCCACGAGCAGTACTTC. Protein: CASSPQVKREAHEQYF.